These T cell receptor beta chains were read from a single sample in a study of tissue T cells after allogeneic stem cell transplantation. Clones were sequenced by immunoSEQ multiplex PCR, and TCRdb holds only the in-frame ones, with some missing. This sample has about 43,000 clones, with 80% to 95% found just once. Sequences were derived from blood, sampled before transplantation. These receptors all stem from a woman aged 35 to 69 who later had graft-versus-host disease after an allogeneic stem cell transplant. CDR3s include the opening cysteine and the closing phenylalanine or tryptophan. A D gene is named only where the DNA matches it firmly. Rows give clone size only sometimes, using once, few, many, or a class for an expanded clone.

j_call: TRBJ2-7
d_call: TRBD2
v_call: TRBV4-1
clone_size: NA
cdr3_aa: CASSQRGGLAGDFSYEQYF
cdr3_nt: TGCGCCAGCAGCCAAAGAGGGGGACTAGCGGGAGACTTCTCCTACGAGCAGTACTTC

j_call: TRBJ1-2
d_call: NA
v_call: TRBV19
clone_size: NA
cdr3_aa: CASSPPGERDGYTF
cdr3_nt: TGTGCCAGTAGTCCCCCGGGAGAGAGGGATGGCTACACCTTC

j_call: TRBJ2-7
d_call: NA
v_call: TRBV3-1/TRBV3-2
clone_size: NA
cdr3_aa: CASSQDLPRSYEQYF
cdr3_nt: TGTGCCAGCAGCCAAGATTTGCCTCGGTCCTACGAGCAGTACTTC

j_call: TRBJ2-5
d_call: NA
v_call: TRBV7-7
clone_size: NA
cdr3_aa: CASSWDRQETQYF
cdr3_nt: TGTGCTAGCAGCTGGGACCGTCAAGAGACCCAGTACTTC

j_call: TRBJ2-1
d_call: NA
v_call: TRBV4-3
clone_size: NA
cdr3_aa: CASSHLSGSYNEQFF
cdr3_nt: TGCGCCAGCAGCCACCTGTCGGGCTCGTACAATGAGCAGTTCTTC

j_call: TRBJ2-2
d_call: TRBD2
v_call: TRBV28
clone_size: NA
cdr3_aa: CASKVALAFTNTGELFF
cdr3_nt: TGTGCCAGCAAAGTAGCACTAGCGTTTACGAACACCGGGGAGCTGTTTTTT

j_call: TRBJ2-1
d_call: TRBD2
v_call: TRBV2
clone_size: NA
cdr3_aa: CASGLEDNEQFF
cdr3_nt: TGTGCCAGTGGACTAGAGGACAATGAGCAGTTCTTC

j_call: TRBJ1-1
d_call: NA
v_call: TRBV13
clone_size: NA
cdr3_aa: CASSLGQGQNTEAFF
cdr3_nt: TGTGCCAGCAGCTTAGGGCAGGGTCAGAACACTGAAGCTTTCTTT

j_call: TRBJ2-5
d_call: NA
v_call: TRBV5-4
clone_size: NA
cdr3_aa: CASSPRGPGETQYF
cdr3_nt: TGTGCCAGCAGCCCACGGGGACCTGGGGAGACCCAGTACTTC

j_call: TRBJ2-5
d_call: TRBD2
v_call: TRBV6-5
clone_size: NA
cdr3_aa: CASSFGSGRGDQTQYF
cdr3_nt: TGTGCCAGCAGTTTCGGTAGCGGGAGGGGCGACCAGACCCAGTACTTC

j_call: TRBJ1-5
d_call: TRBD1
v_call: TRBV28
clone_size: NA
cdr3_aa: CASSSDRVQPQHF
cdr3_nt: TGTGCCAGCAGTTCTGACAGGGTCCAGCCCCAGCATTTT

j_call: TRBJ1-2
d_call: NA
v_call: TRBV27
clone_size: NA
cdr3_aa: CASSLSPLDGYTF
cdr3_nt: TGTGCCAGCAGTTTATCTCCTCTGGATGGCTACACCTTC

j_call: TRBJ1-4
d_call: NA
v_call: TRBV5-1
clone_size: NA
cdr3_aa: CASSGGRRGTNEKLFF
cdr3_nt: TGCGCCAGCAGCGGAGGACGGCGCGGGACTAATGAAAAACTGTTTTTT

j_call: TRBJ2-1
d_call: TRBD2
v_call: TRBV6-4
clone_size: NA
cdr3_aa: CASSDDASGNNEQFF
cdr3_nt: TGTGCCAGCAGTGACGATGCTAGCGGAAACAATGAGCAGTTCTTC

j_call: TRBJ2-4
d_call: TRBD1
v_call: TRBV19
clone_size: NA
cdr3_aa: CASSPTGTGASNIQYF
cdr3_nt: TGTGCCAGTAGTCCGACCGGGACAGGGGCCTCAAACATTCAGTACTTC

j_call: TRBJ2-7
d_call: NA
v_call: TRBV2
clone_size: NA
cdr3_aa: CASKKGGGGEQYF
cdr3_nt: TGTGCCAGCAAGAAAGGGGGGGGAGGCGAGCAGTACTTC

j_call: TRBJ2-7
d_call: TRBD1
v_call: TRBV6-5
clone_size: NA
cdr3_aa: CASRTDRAHEQYF
cdr3_nt: TGTGCCAGCAGAACGGACAGGGCCCACGAGCAGTACTTC

j_call: TRBJ2-6
d_call: NA
v_call: TRBV19
clone_size: once
cdr3_aa: CASSQWGRSSGANVLTF
cdr3_nt: TGTGCCAGTAGTCAGTGGGGACGGAGCTCTGGGGCCAACGTCCTGACTTTC

j_call: TRBJ1-2
d_call: NA
v_call: TRBV5-4
clone_size: NA
cdr3_aa: CASSLQAANYGYTF
cdr3_nt: TGTGCCAGCAGCTTACAGGCTGCTAACTATGGCTACACCTTC

j_call: TRBJ2-7
d_call: TRBD2
v_call: TRBV6-8
clone_size: NA
cdr3_aa: CASSPLSAGGPPYEQYF
cdr3_nt: TGTGCCAGCAGTCCGCTGTCGGCGGGAGGGCCTCCATACGAGCAGTACTTC

j_call: TRBJ1-6
d_call: NA
v_call: TRBV7-2
clone_size: few
cdr3_aa: CASSSSPLPLHF
cdr3_nt: TGTGCCAGCAGCTCGTCCCCGTTGCCCCTCCACTTT

j_call: TRBJ2-5
d_call: NA
v_call: TRBV2
clone_size: NA
cdr3_aa: CATEGYQETQYF
cdr3_nt: TGTGCCACAGAGGGGTACCAAGAGACCCAGTACTTC

j_call: TRBJ1-3
d_call: NA
v_call: TRBV18
clone_size: once
cdr3_aa: CASSPNSVGRNTIYF
cdr3_nt: TGTGCCAGCTCACCCAATTCGGTCGGAAGAAACACCATATATTTT

j_call: TRBJ2-7
d_call: TRBD2
v_call: TRBV14
clone_size: NA
cdr3_aa: CASSSGTRYSEQYF
cdr3_nt: TGTGCCAGCAGTTCCGGGACTAGATACTCCGAGCAGTACTTC

j_call: TRBJ2-2
d_call: NA
v_call: TRBV5-1
clone_size: few
cdr3_aa: CASSDNTGELFF
cdr3_nt: TGCGCCAGCAGCGACAACACCGGGGAGCTGTTTTTT

j_call: TRBJ2-7
d_call: TRBD1
v_call: TRBV18
clone_size: few
cdr3_aa: CASSPGTDYEQYF
cdr3_nt: TGTGCCAGCTCACCCGGGACAGACTACGAGCAGTACTTC

j_call: TRBJ1-1
d_call: TRBD1
v_call: TRBV5-1
clone_size: NA
cdr3_aa: CASRRTGSGQNTEAFF
cdr3_nt: TGCGCCAGCAGAAGGACAGGGTCCGGACAGAACACTGAAGCTTTCTTT

j_call: TRBJ1-5
d_call: NA
v_call: TRBV19
clone_size: NA
cdr3_aa: CASSYRSYSNQPQHF
cdr3_nt: TGTGCCAGTTCCTACAGGTCTTATAGCAATCAGCCCCAGCATTTT

j_call: TRBJ2-4
d_call: NA
v_call: TRBV5-6
clone_size: NA
cdr3_aa: CASSLAKNIQYF
cdr3_nt: TGTGCCAGCAGCTTGGCCAAAAACATTCAGTACTTC

j_call: TRBJ1-4
d_call: NA
v_call: TRBV2
clone_size: NA
cdr3_aa: CASSESGGGEKLFF
cdr3_nt: TGTGCCAGCAGTGAAAGCGGGGGCGGTGAAAAACTGTTTTTT

j_call: TRBJ1-6
d_call: TRBD1
v_call: TRBV6-1
clone_size: NA
cdr3_aa: CASSEDRGSSLHF
cdr3_nt: TGTGCCAGCAGTGAAGACAGGGGGAGTTCCCTCCACTTT

j_call: TRBJ1-5
d_call: NA
v_call: TRBV27
clone_size: NA
cdr3_aa: CASSNRGNQPQHF
cdr3_nt: TGTGCCAGCAGTAACAGGGGCAATCAGCCCCAGCATTTT

j_call: TRBJ2-2
d_call: NA
v_call: TRBV9
clone_size: NA
cdr3_aa: CASSVGGELFF
cdr3_nt: TGTGCCAGCAGCGTGGGCGGGGAGCTGTTTTTT

j_call: TRBJ2-1
d_call: TRBD2
v_call: TRBV3-1/TRBV3-2
clone_size: NA
cdr3_aa: CASSQVPSGRQQDEQFF
cdr3_nt: TGTGCCAGCAGCCAAGTACCTAGCGGGAGGCAACAAGATGAGCAGTTCTTC

j_call: TRBJ2-7
d_call: TRBD2
v_call: TRBV7-9
clone_size: NA
cdr3_aa: CASSAVGLGYEQYF
cdr3_nt: TGTGCCAGCAGCGCAGTAGGACTAGGGTACGAGCAGTACTTC

j_call: TRBJ1-2
d_call: TRBD1
v_call: TRBV6-6
clone_size: NA
cdr3_aa: CASSYGLGQNYGYTF
cdr3_nt: TGTGCCAGCAGTTATGGACTGGGACAGAACTATGGCTACACCTTC

j_call: TRBJ1-2
d_call: NA
v_call: TRBV24-1
clone_size: NA
cdr3_aa: CATSDADSHSSNYGYTF
cdr3_nt: TGTGCCACCAGTGATGCGGACAGCCACTCCTCTAACTATGGCTACACCTTC

j_call: TRBJ2-1
d_call: TRBD2
v_call: TRBV4-2
clone_size: NA
cdr3_aa: CASSQGGPGLAGLGEQFF
cdr3_nt: TGTGCCAGCAGCCAAGGGGGCCCGGGACTAGCGGGACTAGGTGAGCAGTTCTTC

j_call: TRBJ2-1
d_call: NA
v_call: TRBV6-5
clone_size: NA
cdr3_aa: CASSYSILNEQFF
cdr3_nt: TGTGCCAGCAGTTACTCGATCTTAAATGAGCAGTTCTTC

j_call: TRBJ2-7
d_call: TRBD2
v_call: TRBV10-3
clone_size: NA
cdr3_aa: CAMGTSGMSNEQYF
cdr3_nt: TGTGCCATGGGGACTAGCGGGATGTCCAACGAGCAGTACTTC

j_call: TRBJ2-2
d_call: TRBD2
v_call: TRBV7-9
clone_size: once
cdr3_aa: CASSLATGGVVIGELFF
cdr3_nt: TGTGCCAGCAGCTTAGCCACGGGAGGTGTCGTCATCGGGGAGCTGTTTTTT

j_call: TRBJ2-5
d_call: TRBD1
v_call: TRBV5-1
clone_size: NA
cdr3_aa: CASSDGTGRPRTETQYF
cdr3_nt: TGCGCCAGCAGCGATGGGACAGGGAGGCCCCGTACTGAGACCCAGTACTTC

j_call: TRBJ1-2
d_call: NA
v_call: TRBV29-1
clone_size: NA
cdr3_aa: CSVDPPGKDGYTF
cdr3_nt: TGCAGCGTTGATCCGCCAGGGAAGGATGGCTACACCTTC

j_call: TRBJ1-4
d_call: NA
v_call: TRBV3-1/TRBV3-2
clone_size: NA
cdr3_aa: CASSWGATNEKLFF
cdr3_nt: TGTGCCAGCAGCTGGGGGGCAACTAATGAAAAACTGTTTTTT

j_call: TRBJ2-3
d_call: TRBD2
v_call: TRBV24-1
clone_size: NA
cdr3_aa: CATSDSRTSTDTQYF
cdr3_nt: TGTGCCACCAGTGATTCGAGGACTAGTACAGATACGCAGTATTTT

j_call: TRBJ2-3
d_call: NA
v_call: TRBV11-2
clone_size: NA
cdr3_aa: CASSFGYTDTQYF
cdr3_nt: TGTGCCAGCAGCTTTGGCTACACAGATACGCAGTATTTT

j_call: TRBJ1-2
d_call: NA
v_call: TRBV7-8
clone_size: NA
cdr3_aa: CASSGAFAVAGSGYTF
cdr3_nt: TGTGCCAGCAGCGGAGCGTTCGCGGTGGCCGGGTCTGGCTACACCTTC

j_call: TRBJ2-2
d_call: NA
v_call: TRBV14
clone_size: few
cdr3_aa: CASSQDPDTGELFF
cdr3_nt: TGTGCCAGCAGCCAAGATCCGGACACCGGGGAGCTGTTTTTT

j_call: TRBJ1-6
d_call: NA
v_call: TRBV12-3/TRBV12-4
clone_size: NA
cdr3_aa: CASSLNLASPLHF
cdr3_nt: TGTGCCAGCAGTTTAAACCTGGCTTCACCCCTCCACTTT

j_call: TRBJ1-1
d_call: NA
v_call: TRBV28
clone_size: NA
cdr3_aa: CASRLGLGPAEAFF
cdr3_nt: TGTGCCAGCAGGCTGGGCCTCGGTCCCGCTGAAGCTTTCTTT

j_call: TRBJ2-2
d_call: TRBD1
v_call: TRBV25-1
clone_size: NA
cdr3_aa: CASSDHEGQAADGELFF
cdr3_nt: TGTGCCAGCAGTGATCACGAAGGACAGGCCGCGGACGGGGAGCTGTTTTTT

j_call: TRBJ1-3
d_call: TRBD1
v_call: TRBV18
clone_size: NA
cdr3_aa: CASSHNLGQGNSSGNTIYF
cdr3_nt: TGTGCCAGCTCACACAACCTGGGACAGGGCAATAGCTCTGGAAACACCATATATTTT

j_call: TRBJ1-1
d_call: NA
v_call: TRBV29-1
clone_size: NA
cdr3_aa: CSGGRGGGHTEAFF
cdr3_nt: TGCAGCGGGGGCCGTGGGGGAGGGCACACTGAAGCTTTCTTT

j_call: TRBJ1-2
d_call: TRBD1
v_call: TRBV9
clone_size: NA
cdr3_aa: CASSVDPGQGSNYGYTF
cdr3_nt: TGTGCCAGCAGCGTAGATCCAGGACAGGGTTCGAACTATGGCTACACCTTC

j_call: TRBJ2-5
d_call: NA
v_call: TRBV6-1
clone_size: NA
cdr3_aa: CASSEDGIQETQYF
cdr3_nt: TGTGCCAGCAGTGAGGACGGAATACAAGAGACCCAGTACTTC

j_call: TRBJ2-7
d_call: TRBD2
v_call: TRBV7-9
clone_size: NA
cdr3_aa: CASSLVAGALLGYEQYF
cdr3_nt: TGTGCCAGCAGCTTAGTAGCGGGAGCCTTACTTGGCTACGAGCAGTACTTC

j_call: TRBJ1-4
d_call: TRBD1
v_call: TRBV7-2
clone_size: NA
cdr3_aa: CASRQGASTNEKLFF
cdr3_nt: TGTGCCAGCAGGCAGGGGGCATCGACTAATGAAAAACTGTTTTTT

j_call: TRBJ1-2
d_call: NA
v_call: TRBV14
clone_size: NA
cdr3_aa: CASSLVANYGYTF
cdr3_nt: TGTGCCAGCAGCCTGGTGGCTAACTATGGCTACACCTTC

j_call: TRBJ1-5
d_call: NA
v_call: TRBV10-3
clone_size: NA
cdr3_aa: CAISEAPAGGPQHF
cdr3_nt: TGTGCCATCAGTGAAGCTCCTGCTGGCGGGCCCCAGCATTTT